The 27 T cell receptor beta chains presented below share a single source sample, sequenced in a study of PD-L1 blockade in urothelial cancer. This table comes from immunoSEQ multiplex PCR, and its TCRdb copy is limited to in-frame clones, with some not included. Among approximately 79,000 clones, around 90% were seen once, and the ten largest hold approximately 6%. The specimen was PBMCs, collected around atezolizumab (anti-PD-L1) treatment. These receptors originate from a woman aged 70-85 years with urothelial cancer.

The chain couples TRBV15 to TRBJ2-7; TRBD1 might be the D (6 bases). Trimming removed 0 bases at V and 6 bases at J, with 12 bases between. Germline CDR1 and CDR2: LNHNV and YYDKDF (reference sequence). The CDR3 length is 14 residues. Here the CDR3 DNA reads TGTGCCACCAGCAGAGACCAGGGGCGAGGCGAGCAGTACTTC. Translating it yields CATSRDQGRGEQYF.

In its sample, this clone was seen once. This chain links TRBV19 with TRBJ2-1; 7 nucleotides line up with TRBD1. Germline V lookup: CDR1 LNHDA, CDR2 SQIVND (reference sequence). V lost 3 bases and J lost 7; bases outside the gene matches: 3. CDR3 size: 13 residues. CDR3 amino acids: CASSIPTGNEQFF. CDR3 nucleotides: TGTGCCAGTAGTATCCCGACAGGGAATGAGCAGTTCTTC.

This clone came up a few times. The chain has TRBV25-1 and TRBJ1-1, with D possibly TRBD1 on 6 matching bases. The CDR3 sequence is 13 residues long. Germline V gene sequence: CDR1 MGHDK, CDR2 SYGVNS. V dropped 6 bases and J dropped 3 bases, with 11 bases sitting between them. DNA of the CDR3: TGTGCCAGCAGGAGGGGGGGGGACACTGAAGCTTTCTTT. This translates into CASRRGGDTEAFF.

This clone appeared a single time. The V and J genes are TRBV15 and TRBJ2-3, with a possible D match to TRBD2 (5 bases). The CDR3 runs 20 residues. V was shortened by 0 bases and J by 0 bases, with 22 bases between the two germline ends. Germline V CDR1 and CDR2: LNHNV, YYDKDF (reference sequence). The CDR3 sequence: CATSRDPSTTHPFSTDTQYF. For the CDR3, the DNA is TGTGCCACCAGCAGAGATCCCTCGACTACTCACCCCTTCAGCACAGATACGCAGTATTTT.

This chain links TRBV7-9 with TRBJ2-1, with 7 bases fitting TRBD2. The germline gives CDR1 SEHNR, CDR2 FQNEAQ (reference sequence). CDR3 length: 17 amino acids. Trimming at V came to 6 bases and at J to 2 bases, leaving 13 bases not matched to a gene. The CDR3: CASSSYPGGWAYNEQFF. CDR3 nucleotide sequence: TGTGCCAGCAGTTCCTACCCCGGGGGGTGGGCCTACAATGAGCAGTTCTTC.

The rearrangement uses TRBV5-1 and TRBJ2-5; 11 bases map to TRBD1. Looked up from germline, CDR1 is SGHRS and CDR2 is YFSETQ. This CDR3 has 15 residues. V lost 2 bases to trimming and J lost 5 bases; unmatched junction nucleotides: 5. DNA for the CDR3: TGCGCCAGCAGCTTCTGGACAGGGGGCGAGGAGACCCAGTACTTC. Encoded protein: CASSFWTGGEETQYF.

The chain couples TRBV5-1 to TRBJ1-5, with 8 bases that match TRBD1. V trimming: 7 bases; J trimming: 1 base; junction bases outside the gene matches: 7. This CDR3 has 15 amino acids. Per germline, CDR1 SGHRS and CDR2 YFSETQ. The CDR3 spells CASYSRQGSNQPQHF. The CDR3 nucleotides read TGCGCCAGCTATAGCCGACAGGGGAGCAATCAGCCCCAGCATTTT.

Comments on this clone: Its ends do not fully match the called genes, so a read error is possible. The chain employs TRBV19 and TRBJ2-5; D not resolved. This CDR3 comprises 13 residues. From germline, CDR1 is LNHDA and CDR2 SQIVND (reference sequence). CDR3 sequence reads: CASSVDSQETQYF. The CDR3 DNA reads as TGTGCCAGTAGTGTAGACTCCCAAGAGACCCAGTACTTC.

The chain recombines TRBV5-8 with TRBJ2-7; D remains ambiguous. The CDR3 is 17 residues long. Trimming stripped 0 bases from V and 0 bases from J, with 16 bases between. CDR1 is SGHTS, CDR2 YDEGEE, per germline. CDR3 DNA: TGTGCCAGCAGCTTGGCCGTACAGCTCTTGGGCTCCTACGAGCAGTACTTC. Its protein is CASSLAVQLLGSYEQYF.

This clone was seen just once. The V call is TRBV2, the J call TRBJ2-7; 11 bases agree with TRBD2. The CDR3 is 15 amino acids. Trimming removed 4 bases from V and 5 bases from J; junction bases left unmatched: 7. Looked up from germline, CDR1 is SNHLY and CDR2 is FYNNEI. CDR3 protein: CASSGELAGDNEQYF. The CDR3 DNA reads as TGTGCCAGCAGTGGCGAACTAGCGGGAGATAACGAGCAGTACTTC. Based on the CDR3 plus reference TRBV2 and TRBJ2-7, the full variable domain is EPEVTQTPSHQVTQMGQEVILRCVPISNHLYFYWYRQILGQKVEFLVSFYNNEISEKSEIFDDQFSVERPDGSNFTLKIRSTKLEDSAMYFCASSGELAGDNEQYFGPGTRLTVT.

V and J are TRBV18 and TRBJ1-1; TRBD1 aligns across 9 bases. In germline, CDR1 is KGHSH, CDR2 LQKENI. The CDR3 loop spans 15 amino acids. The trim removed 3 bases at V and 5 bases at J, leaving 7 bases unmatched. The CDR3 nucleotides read TGTGCCAGCTCACCTGGGACAGGGATCGGGACTGAAGCTTTCTTT. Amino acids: CASSPGTGIGTEAFF.

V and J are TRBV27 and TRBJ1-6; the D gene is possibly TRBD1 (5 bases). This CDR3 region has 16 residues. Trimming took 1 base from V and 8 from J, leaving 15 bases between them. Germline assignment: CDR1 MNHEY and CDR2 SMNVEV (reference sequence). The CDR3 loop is CASSLFQLSGDSPLHF. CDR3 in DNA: TGTGCCAGCAGTTTATTCCAGCTTTCGGGGGATTCACCCCTCCACTTT.

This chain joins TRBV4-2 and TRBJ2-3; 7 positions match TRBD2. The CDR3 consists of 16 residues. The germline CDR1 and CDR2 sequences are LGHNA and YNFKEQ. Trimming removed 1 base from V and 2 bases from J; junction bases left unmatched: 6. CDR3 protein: CASSQGGGRLTDTQYF. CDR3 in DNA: TGTGCCAGCAGCCAAGGAGGCGGGAGACTCACAGATACGCAGTATTTT.

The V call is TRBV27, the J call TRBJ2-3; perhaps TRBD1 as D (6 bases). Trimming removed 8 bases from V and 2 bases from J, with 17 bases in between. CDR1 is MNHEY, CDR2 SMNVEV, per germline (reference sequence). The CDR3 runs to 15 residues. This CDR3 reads CASRLLGGHTDTQYF. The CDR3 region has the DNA TGTGCCAGCCGACTATTAGGGGGACACACAGATACGCAGTATTTT.

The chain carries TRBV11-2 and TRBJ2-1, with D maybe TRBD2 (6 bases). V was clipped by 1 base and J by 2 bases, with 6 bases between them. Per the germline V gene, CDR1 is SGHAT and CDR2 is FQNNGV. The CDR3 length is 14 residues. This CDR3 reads CASSLAGAYNEQFF. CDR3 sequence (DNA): TGTGCCAGCAGCTTAGCGGGGGCCTACAATGAGCAGTTCTTC.

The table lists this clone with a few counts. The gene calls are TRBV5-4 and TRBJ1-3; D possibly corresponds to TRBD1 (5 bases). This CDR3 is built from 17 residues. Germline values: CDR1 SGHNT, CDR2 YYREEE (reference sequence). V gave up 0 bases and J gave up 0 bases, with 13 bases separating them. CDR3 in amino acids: CASSLEGRGPSGNTIYF. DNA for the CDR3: TGTGCCAGCAGCTTGGAAGGGAGGGGTCCCTCTGGAAACACCATATATTTT.

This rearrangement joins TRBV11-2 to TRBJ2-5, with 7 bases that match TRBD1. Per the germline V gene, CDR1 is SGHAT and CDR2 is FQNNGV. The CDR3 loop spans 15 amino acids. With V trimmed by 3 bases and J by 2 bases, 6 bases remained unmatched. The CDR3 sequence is CASSFRGGVQETQYF. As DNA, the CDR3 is TGTGCCAGCAGCTTTAGAGGGGGCGTTCAAGAGACCCAGTACTTC.

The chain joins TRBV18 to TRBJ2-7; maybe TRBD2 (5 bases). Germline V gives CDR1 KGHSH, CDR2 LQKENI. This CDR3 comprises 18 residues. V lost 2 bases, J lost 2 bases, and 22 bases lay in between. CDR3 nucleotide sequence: TGTGCCAGCTCACCAAGGGAGCCTTTCCCCGGGTCCGCCTACGAGCAGTACTTC. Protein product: CASSPREPFPGSAYEQYF.

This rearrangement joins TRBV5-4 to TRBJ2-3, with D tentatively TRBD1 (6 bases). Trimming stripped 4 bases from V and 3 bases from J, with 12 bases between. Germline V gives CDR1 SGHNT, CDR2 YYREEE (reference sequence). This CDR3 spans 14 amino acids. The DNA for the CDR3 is TGTGCCAGCAGCACTGGACAGAGAACAGATACGCAGTATTTT. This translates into CASSTGQRTDTQYF.

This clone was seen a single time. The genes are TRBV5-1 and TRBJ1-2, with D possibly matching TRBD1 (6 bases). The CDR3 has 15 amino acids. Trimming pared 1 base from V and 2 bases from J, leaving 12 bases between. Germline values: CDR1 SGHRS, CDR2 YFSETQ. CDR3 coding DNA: TGCGCCAGCAGCTTGTATGGGGGCGCGAACTATGGCTACACCTTC. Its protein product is CASSLYGGANYGYTF.

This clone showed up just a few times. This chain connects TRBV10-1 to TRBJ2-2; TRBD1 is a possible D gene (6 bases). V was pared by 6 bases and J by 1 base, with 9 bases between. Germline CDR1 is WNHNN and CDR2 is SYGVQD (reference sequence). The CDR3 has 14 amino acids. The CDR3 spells CASRKGQNTGELFF. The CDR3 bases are TGCGCCAGCAGGAAGGGACAGAACACCGGGGAGCTGTTTTTT.

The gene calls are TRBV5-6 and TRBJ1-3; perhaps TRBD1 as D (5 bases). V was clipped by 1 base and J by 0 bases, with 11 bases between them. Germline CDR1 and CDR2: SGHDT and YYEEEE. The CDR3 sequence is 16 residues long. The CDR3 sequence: CASSLYYRPSGNTIYF. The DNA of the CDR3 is TGTGCCAGCAGCTTGTACTACAGGCCCTCTGGAAACACCATATATTTT.

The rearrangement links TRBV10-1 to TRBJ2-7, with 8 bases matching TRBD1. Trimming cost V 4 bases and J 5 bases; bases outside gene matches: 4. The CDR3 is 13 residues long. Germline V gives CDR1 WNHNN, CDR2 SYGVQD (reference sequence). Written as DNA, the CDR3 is TGCGCCAGCAGTGCGGGGGACAGGAACGAGCAGTACTTC. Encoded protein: CASSAGDRNEQYF.

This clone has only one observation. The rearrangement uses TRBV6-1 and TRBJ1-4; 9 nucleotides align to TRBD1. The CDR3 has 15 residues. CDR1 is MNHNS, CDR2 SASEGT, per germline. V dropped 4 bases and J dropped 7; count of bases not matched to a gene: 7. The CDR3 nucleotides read TGTGCCAGCAGTGCCTTCAGGACAGGGGCTGAAAAACTGTTTTTT. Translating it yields CASSAFRTGAEKLFF.

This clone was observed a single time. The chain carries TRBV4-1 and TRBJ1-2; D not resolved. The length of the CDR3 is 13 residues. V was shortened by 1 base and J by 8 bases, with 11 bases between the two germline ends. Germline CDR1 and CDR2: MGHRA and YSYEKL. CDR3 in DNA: TGCGCCAGCAGCCAAGTCAGAGGGCCCGGCTACACCTTC. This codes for CASSQVRGPGYTF.

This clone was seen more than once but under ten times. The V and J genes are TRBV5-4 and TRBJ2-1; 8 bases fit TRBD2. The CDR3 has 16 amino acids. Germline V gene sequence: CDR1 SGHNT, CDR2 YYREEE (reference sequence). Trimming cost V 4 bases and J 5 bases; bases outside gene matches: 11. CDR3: CASSGAGGRFNNEQFF. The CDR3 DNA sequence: TGTGCCAGCAGCGGGGCGGGAGGACGATTTAACAATGAGCAGTTCTTC.

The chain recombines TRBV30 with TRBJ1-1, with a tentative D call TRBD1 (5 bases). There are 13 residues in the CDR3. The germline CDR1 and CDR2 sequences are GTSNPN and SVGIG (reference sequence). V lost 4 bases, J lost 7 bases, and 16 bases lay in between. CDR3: CAWNRGGVFEAFF. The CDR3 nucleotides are TGTGCCTGGAACCGGGGAGGGGTGTTTGAAGCTTTCTTT.